Below are 21 T cell receptor beta chains sequenced from a single sample in a study of CD8+ T cells in alopecia areata. After isolation, RNA underwent reverse transcription to generate cDNA as the sequencing template. The assay was immunoSEQ multiplex PCR, and TCRdb's table has in-frame clones only and misses some. The profile shows some 150,000 clones, less than 65% of them singletons. Sequenced here: CD8+ T cells sorted from blood, sampled at week 0. The receptors stem from a human donor with alopecia areata.

The chain recombines TRBV2 with TRBJ1-5, with 10 bases aligning to TRBD1. The V and J ends lost 6 bases and 6 bases, in that order; junction bases with no gene match: 11. Germline values: CDR1 SNHLY, CDR2 FYNNEI. The CDR3 is 16 amino acids. The CDR3 region has the DNA TGTGCCAGCAGCGCCTTAGGACAGGGGGAATCTCAGCCCCAGCATTTT. Translating gives CASSALGQGESQPQHF.

This clone was observed a single time. The V gene is TRBV7-9, the J gene TRBJ2-3, with 9 nucleotides matching TRBD2. J gave up 2 bases and V 5 bases, and 8 bases lay outside the gene matches. In germline, CDR1 is SEHNR, CDR2 FQNEAQ (reference sequence). The CDR3 totals 16 residues. CDR3 sequence (DNA): TGTGCCAGCAGCCCCCATTTAGCGGGGGCCACAGATACGCAGTATTTT. Its translation is CASSPHLAGATDTQYF.

This sequence joins TRBV30 and TRBJ1-3, with TRBD1 as a possible D gene (6 bases). Germline assignment: CDR1 GTSNPN and CDR2 SVGIG (reference sequence). V dropped 2 bases and J dropped 4 bases, with 9 bases sitting between them. CDR3 length equals 13 residues. The CDR3 reads CAWSSGAGNTIYF. The CDR3 nucleotides are TGTGCCTGGAGTTCGGGGGCAGGAAACACCATATATTTT.

The genes are TRBV29-1 and TRBJ1-1; maybe TRBD1 (6 bases). Trimming removed 7 bases at V and 3 bases at J, with 21 bases between. The CDR3 runs 15 residues. Germline CDR1 reads SQVTM; CDR2 reads ANQGSEA. CDR3 sequence: CSANRRGQLDTEAFF. CDR3 DNA sequence: TGCAGCGCTAACCGCAGAGGACAGCTAGACACTGAAGCTTTCTTT.

This clone has only a few counts. The chain couples TRBV30 to TRBJ2-1; 9 positions match TRBD1. V shed 5 bases, J shed 10 bases, and the junction held 6 bases outside the gene matches. The CDR3 consists of 12 residues. The germline V gene encodes CDR1 GTSNPN and CDR2 SVGIG (reference sequence). The CDR3 here is CAWEHRGPEQFF. CDR3 bases: TGTGCCTGGGAACACAGGGGGCCGGAGCAGTTCTTC.

The chain joins TRBV7-2 to TRBJ1-1; D uncertain. The V end lost 7 bases, the J end lost 0 bases, and 15 bases lay between the germline ends. The germline V gene has CDR1 SGHTA and CDR2 FQGNSA. CDR3 length: 15 residues. The CDR3 nucleotides read TGTGCCAGCAACAAAAGATCGACGGTGAACACTGAAGCTTTCTTT. Its protein product is CASNKRSTVNTEAFF. The variable domain in full, completed from reference TRBV7-2 and TRBJ1-1, reads GAGVSQSPSNKVTEKGKDVELRCDPISGHTALYWYRQSLGQGLEFLIYFQGNSAPDKSGLPSDRFSAERTGGSVSTLTIQRTQQEDSAVYLCASNKRSTVNTEAFFGQGTRLTVV.

This clone was found a few times. This chain connects TRBV19 to TRBJ2-1; the match to TRBD1 covers 9 bases. V lost 3 bases and J lost 2; bases outside the gene matches: 11. This CDR3 region has 18 residues. Germline V gives CDR1 LNHDA, CDR2 SQIVND (reference sequence). The CDR3: CASSIAAGRTGAYNEQFF. CDR3 DNA sequence: TGTGCCAGTAGTATCGCAGCGGGGAGGACAGGGGCCTACAATGAGCAGTTCTTC.

The J gene is TRBJ1-4, the V gene TRBV5-4; the match to TRBD1 covers 11 bases. Germline values: CDR1 SGHNT, CDR2 YYREEE (reference sequence). There are 14 residues in the CDR3. V shed 4 bases and J 8 bases; nucleotides not matched to a gene: 4. The CDR3 DNA sequence: TGTGCCAGCAGCCTGGGACAGGGGGAGGAAAAACTGTTTTTT. Its translation: CASSLGQGEEKLFF. Full variable domain (outside the CDR3, taken from reference TRBV5-4 and TRBJ1-4): ETGVTQSPTHLIKTRGQQVTLRCSSQSGHNTVSWYQQALGQGPQFIFQYYREEENGRGNFPPRFSGLQFPNYSSELNVNALELDDSALYLCASSLGQGEEKLFFGSGTQLSVL.

This clone came up a few times. The chain recombines TRBV5-5 with TRBJ2-1, with TRBD2 matching over 10 bases. This CDR3 is built from 15 residues. Trimming at V came to 4 bases and at J to 7 bases, leaving 8 bases not matched to a gene. Germline CDR1 reads SGHKS; CDR2 reads YYEKEE (reference sequence). CDR3 DNA: TGTGCCAGCAGCCCCAGCGGGGGGGCAGGGAATGAGCAGTTCTTC. This translates into CASSPSGGAGNEQFF. Full variable domain (remainder filled in from reference TRBV5-5 and TRBJ2-1): DAGVTQSPTHLIKTRGQQVTLRCSPISGHKSVSWYQQVLGQGPQFIFQYYEKEERGRGNFPDRFSARQFPNYSSELNVNALLLGDSALYLCASSPSGGAGNEQFFGPGTRLTVL.

The V gene is TRBV29-1, the J gene TRBJ2-3, with a possible D match to TRBD1 (6 bases). Germline values: CDR1 SQVTM, CDR2 ANQGSEA. The CDR3 sequence is 14 residues long. V shed 4 bases and J shed 2 bases, with 13 bases lying between them. The CDR3 DNA reads as TGCAGCGTTGTAAGCGGACAGAACACAGATACGCAGTATTTT. This codes for CSVVSGQNTDTQYF.

The chain employs TRBV7-7 and TRBJ1-2; 10 bases are a match to TRBD1. CDR3 length: 15 amino acids. Looked up from germline, CDR1 is SSHAT and CDR2 is FNYEAQ (reference sequence). V dropped 1 base and J dropped 6; count of bases not matched to a gene: 5. Here the CDR3 reads CASSLGDRGQDGYTF. CDR3 DNA: TGTGCCAGCAGCTTAGGTGACAGGGGGCAGGATGGCTACACCTTC.

This clone occurred a few times. The chain carries TRBV2 and TRBJ2-5; 8 bases fit TRBD1. V lost 3 bases, J lost 5 bases, and 5 bases stayed unmatched. The CDR3 is 14 amino acids. CDR1 and CDR2 (germline): SNHLY, FYNNEI. For the CDR3, the DNA is TGTGCCAGCAGTGACAGGGGGCATCGGGAGACCCAGTACTTC. Translation gives CASSDRGHRETQYF.

The rearrangement uses TRBV4-3 and TRBJ1-1; D gene unclear. The CDR3 runs to 14 residues. Germline V gives CDR1 LGHNA, CDR2 YSLEER. Trimming stripped 0 bases from V and 1 base from J, with 6 bases between. CDR3: CASSQDIGNTEAFF. CDR3 bases: TGCGCCAGCAGCCAAGATATAGGGAACACTGAAGCTTTCTTT.

The gene calls are TRBV7-9 and TRBJ1-2; maybe TRBD1 (5 bases). This CDR3 is built from 15 residues. Trimming pared 1 base from V and 3 bases from J, leaving 12 bases between. Germline V lookup: CDR1 SEHNR, CDR2 FQNEAQ (reference sequence). As DNA, the CDR3 is TGTGCCAGCAGCTTAGTAGCAGGGATAGACTATGGCTACACCTTC. It encodes CASSLVAGIDYGYTF. Full variable domain (missing parts from reference TRBV7-9 and TRBJ1-2): DTGVSQNPRHKITKRGQNVTFRCDPISEHNRLYWYRQTLGQGPEFLTYFQNEAQLEKSRLLSDRFSAERPKGSFSTLEIQRTEQGDSAMYLCASSLVAGIDYGYTFGSGTRLTVV.

This sequence joins TRBV7-8 and TRBJ1-1; possible D gene TRBD1, 6 bases. The length of the CDR3 is 15 residues. CDR1 is SGHVS and CDR2 is FQNEAQ in the germline V gene. Trimming removed 2 bases from V and 4 bases from J, with 14 bases in between. CDR3 DNA sequence: TGTGCCAGCAGCTTAAGGACGGGGGCTAGCACTGAAGCTTTCTTT. Protein: CASSLRTGASTEAFF.

This chain joins TRBV15 and TRBJ2-1, with TRBD2 matching over 11 bases. The CDR3 spans 16 residues. After removal of 3 bases from V and 5 bases from J, the junction contained 6 bases not matched to a gene. Germline CDR1 reads LNHNV; CDR2 reads YYDKDF (reference sequence). CDR3 DNA sequence: TGTGCCACCAGCAGTTTTCCGGGACTAGCGGACAATGAGCAGTTCTTC. Its translation is CATSSFPGLADNEQFF.

This clone appeared a single time. CDR3 protein: CASSAVSGELFF. CDR3 sequence (DNA): TGTGCCAGCAGCGCGGTATCCGGGGAGCTGTTTTTT. The chain is built from TRBV2 and TRBJ2-2; D remains unclear. Trimming took off 6 bases at V and 6 bases at J, with 8 bases between the two ends. Per germline, CDR1 SNHLY and CDR2 FYNNEI. The CDR3 extends over 12 amino acids.

This clone appeared a few times. The gene calls are TRBV5-1 and TRBJ2-3; D is uncertain. The CDR3 has 13 amino acids. Per the germline V gene, CDR1 is SGHRS and CDR2 is YFSETQ. Between the trimmed V and J ends, which lost 1 base and 0 bases, there was a span of 3 bases. The CDR3: CASSLTSTDTQYF. CDR3 nucleotide sequence: TGCGCCAGCAGCTTGACAAGCACAGATACGCAGTATTTT.

This clone appeared a few times. The CDR3 is CASSQDDTTDRALHF. For the CDR3, the DNA is TGCGCCAGCAGCCAAGACGACACAACTGACAGGGCCCTCCACTTT. The chain joins TRBV4-3 to TRBJ1-6; 7 nucleotides align to TRBD1. The CDR3 runs to 15 residues. Germline lookup yields CDR1 LGHNA and CDR2 YSLEER. V shed 0 bases, J shed 14 bases, and the junction held 10 bases outside the gene matches.

This chain joins TRBV10-2 and TRBJ1-2; a weak D match, TRBD1 (5 bases). Germline V gene lookup returns CDR1 WSHSY and CDR2 SAAADI. The CDR3 has 14 amino acids. V dropped 4 bases and J dropped 0 bases, with 9 bases sitting between them. The CDR3 DNA is TGCGCCAGCAGTGTCGGGGGTACTAACTATGGCTACACCTTC. Its protein is CASSVGGTNYGYTF.

The chain combines TRBV15 with TRBJ2-3; TRBD1 matches at 7 bases. The germline gives CDR1 LNHNV, CDR2 YYDKDF (reference sequence). V shed 2 bases and J 6 bases; nucleotides not matched to a gene: 8. This CDR3 comprises 15 residues. Written as DNA, the CDR3 is TGTGCCACCAGCAGACCGACAGGGTCGTTGGATACGCAGTATTTT. It codes for CATSRPTGSLDTQYF.